Following are 23 T cell receptor beta chains from one sample sequenced in a study of CD8 T cells in ankylosing spondylitis. TCRdb ran MiXCR on the 5' RACE reads and lists one entry per CDR3 protein. The sample has around 160,000 distinct CDR3 sequences, around 10% seen once; the top ten hold about 27%. The sequenced sample was blood, either unsorted or a sorted T cell fraction (not recorded which). All receptors come from a male donor with ankylosing spondylitis or in good health (not recorded which).

The J gene is TRBJ2-5, the V gene TRBV10-3; a possible D gene is TRBD2 (5 bases). CDR1 is ENHRY, CDR2 SYGVKD, per germline. CDR3 size: 17 residues. V lost 6 bases and J lost 4, with 24 bases in between. In nucleotides, the CDR3 is TGTGCCATCAGCGCTGCTCGGATACTAGTGAATCGAGAGACCCAGTACTTC. It codes for CAISAARILVNRETQYF.

This clonotype showed up many times. The chain uses TRBV5-1 and TRBJ1-2, with D unresolved. V lost 5 bases and J lost 4, with 15 bases in between. Germline V gives CDR1 SGHRS, CDR2 YFSETQ. This CDR3 region has 14 residues. CDR3 loop: CASRPEAVTYGYTF. The CDR3, as DNA: TGCGCCAGCAGACCCGAGGCGGTCACCTATGGCTACACCTTC.

The sample holds a few counts of this clonotype. This chain uses TRBV27 with TRBJ1-5; possible D gene TRBD1, 6 bases. Trimming took 5 bases from V and 6 from J, leaving 14 bases between them. The CDR3 spans 14 residues. Germline CDR1 MNHEY, CDR2 SMNVEV (reference sequence). CDR3: CASSPTQGTQPQHF. The CDR3 bases are TGTGCCAGCAGTCCAACCCAGGGGACTCAGCCCCAGCATTTT.

In its sample, this clonotype was seen a few times. V gene TRBV7-2 combines with J gene TRBJ2-3; 8 bases line up with TRBD1. The CDR3 length is 14 residues. After removal of 3 bases from V and 11 bases from J, the junction contained 10 bases not matched to a gene. CDR1 and CDR2 (germline): SGHTA, FQGNSA. Here the CDR3 reads CASSLGQAPLGQYF. In DNA form, the CDR3 reads TGTGCCAGCAGCTTGGGACAGGCCCCCCTTGGGCAGTATTTT.

DNA for the CDR3: TGTGCCAGCCAAGGCAGCTCCTACGAGCAGTACTTC. This codes for CASQGSSYEQYF. V and J are TRBV2 and TRBJ2-7, with unresolved D. The CDR3 is made up of 12 amino acids. Germline V gene lookup returns CDR1 SNHLY and CDR2 FYNNEI. Trimming removed 8 bases from V and 0 bases from J, with 8 bases in between.

Ten or more counts support this clonotype. This chain connects TRBV12-3 or TRBV12-4 to TRBJ1-5, with a possible D match to TRBD1 (5 bases). V was shortened by 0 bases and J by 0 bases, with 6 bases between the two germline ends. The length of the CDR3 is 15 residues. CDR3 coding DNA: TGTGCCAGCAGTTTAGCAGGGGATAGCAATCAGCCCCAGCATTTT. It translates to CASSLAGDSNQPQHF.

V is TRBV30 and J is TRBJ2-2, with D perhaps TRBD2 (5 bases). CDR1 and CDR2 (germline): GTSNPN, SVGIG (reference sequence). With 0 bases removed from V and 7 bases from J, the gap between germline ends came to 12 bases. This CDR3 has 14 amino acids. The CDR3 loop is CAWSVRVGSGELFF. The CDR3 nucleotides are TGTGCCTGGAGTGTCCGGGTGGGGAGCGGGGAGCTGTTTTTT. Based on the CDR3 plus reference TRBV30 and TRBJ2-2, the full variable domain is SQTIHQWPATLVQPVGSPLSLECTVEGTSNPNLYWYRQAAGRGLQLLFYSVGIGQISSEVPQNLSASRPQDRQFILSSKKLLLSDSGFYLCAWSVRVGSGELFFGEGSRLTVL.

Ten or more counts support this clonotype. The chain is built from TRBV5-1 and TRBJ1-5; TRBD1 agrees at 7 bases. The CDR3 sequence is 15 residues long. The J segment lost 9 bases and the V segment lost 2 bases, leaving 11 bases of the junction unmatched. In germline, CDR1 is SGHRS, CDR2 YFSETQ. This CDR3 is CASSFGSGQDGPQHF. CDR3 sequence (DNA): TGCGCCAGCAGCTTTGGGAGTGGACAGGACGGGCCCCAGCATTTT.

The J gene is TRBJ2-1, the V gene TRBV27; 7 nucleotides line up with TRBD2. Germline V CDR1 and CDR2: MNHEY, SMNVEV (reference sequence). The V and J ends lost 2 bases and 7 bases, in that order; junction bases with no gene match: 11. The CDR3 has 16 residues. The CDR3 loop is CASSLIGAGVINEQFF. CDR3 DNA sequence: TGTGCCAGCAGTTTAATCGGTGCGGGAGTGATTAATGAGCAGTTCTTC.

This clonotype was recorded at least ten times. This chain uses TRBV20-1 with TRBJ2-7; D not certain. Trimming left V 6 bases short and J 2 bases short, with 17 bases between. Germline V CDR1 and CDR2: DFQATT, SNEGSKA (reference sequence). The CDR3 is 14 residues long. The CDR3 is CSADTLQGTYEQYF. DNA of the CDR3: TGCAGTGCCGACACTTTACAAGGTACCTACGAGCAGTACTTC.

This clonotype was seen at least ten times. V gene TRBV4-3 combines with J gene TRBJ1-1; a weak D match, TRBD1 (6 bases). The germline V gene encodes CDR1 LGHNA and CDR2 YSLEER. V lost 1 base and J lost 4, with 10 bases in between. The CDR3 consists of 14 residues. Here the CDR3 reads CASSQVQGLTEAFF. CDR3 DNA sequence: TGCGCCAGCAGCCAAGTTCAGGGGCTCACTGAAGCTTTCTTT.

The V call is TRBV14, the J call TRBJ1-1; tentative D call: TRBD1 (5 bases). CDR3 length equals 13 residues. Germline values: CDR1 SGHDN, CDR2 FVKESK. The germline V and J ends were trimmed by 7 bases and 0 bases, with 9 bases remaining between them. Here the CDR3 DNA reads TGTGCCAGCATGAGACAGATGAACACTGAAGCTTTCTTT. Amino acid sequence: CASMRQMNTEAFF.

At least ten counts were recorded for this clonotype. V usage is TRBV12-3 or TRBV12-4 and J usage is TRBJ1-1; D may be TRBD1 (6 bases). Trimming left V 2 bases short and J 1 base short, with 14 bases between. This CDR3 is 16 amino acids long. This CDR3 is CASSLFPGHPNTEAFF. The CDR3, as DNA: TGTGCCAGCAGTTTATTCCCGGGACACCCGAACACTGAAGCTTTCTTT.

V is TRBV5-4 and J is TRBJ1-4, with D uncertain. The CDR3 extends over 13 amino acids. CDR1 is SGHNT and CDR2 is YYREEE in the germline V gene (reference sequence). V was pared by 4 bases and J by 2 bases, with 6 bases between. The CDR3 spells CASSRGTNEKLFF. The CDR3 bases are TGTGCCAGCAGCCGAGGGACTAATGAAAAACTGTTTTTT.

This clonotype was recorded many times. The rearrangement joins TRBV12-3 or TRBV12-4 to TRBJ1-6, with TRBD1 matching 7 bases. The length of the CDR3 is 13 residues. V trimming: 6 bases; J trimming: 7 bases; junction bases outside the gene matches: 3. In DNA, the CDR3 is TGTGCCAGCAGACAGGGGAGCAATTCACCCCTCCACTTT. Protein product: CASRQGSNSPLHF.

This clonotype occurred many times. The chain uses TRBV29-1 and TRBJ1-1; a possible D gene is TRBD1 (5 bases). The CDR3 covers 14 residues. From germline, CDR1 is SQVTM and CDR2 ANQGSEA. Trimming took off 6 bases at V and 8 bases at J, with 22 bases between the two ends. The CDR3 reads CSVLVDSGSKEAFF. In nucleotides, the CDR3 is TGCAGCGTCCTAGTTGACAGTGGGTCAAAAGAAGCTTTCTTT.

This clonotype has just one count. One junction end disagrees with the germline gene, perhaps due to a read error. CDR3 coding DNA: TGCGCCAGCTTTCGTGACGGAGATACGGGGAAGCAGTGCTTC. The encoded protein is CASFRDGDTGKQCF. The rearrangement joins TRBV5-1 to TRBJ2-7, with D possibly TRBD2 on 5 matching bases. Germline V lookup: CDR1 SGHRS, CDR2 YFSETQ. This CDR3 has 14 residues. Based on the CDR3 plus reference TRBV5-1 and TRBJ2-7, the full variable domain is KAGVTQTPRYLIKTRGQQVTLSCSPISGHRSVSWYQQTPGQGLQFLFEYFSETQRNKGNFPGRFSGRQFSNSRSEMNVSTLELGDSALYLCASFRDGDTGKQCFGPGTRLTVT.

This clonotype appeared many times. This CDR3 reads CASSLMGDEQYF. The CDR3 region has the DNA TGTGCCAGCAGTTTAATGGGGGACGAGCAGTACTTC. The rearrangement joins TRBV12-3 or TRBV12-4 to TRBJ2-7; D could derive from TRBD1 or TRBD2 (5 bases each). V was clipped by 2 bases and J by 5 bases, with 7 bases between them. This CDR3 has 12 amino acids.

This clonotype was counted many times. The chain couples TRBV11-2 to TRBJ2-3; D is ambiguous. The germline gives CDR1 SGHAT, CDR2 FQNNGV. The CDR3 consists of 15 residues. V lost 0 bases to trimming and J lost 0 bases, with 7 bases between them. CDR3 DNA sequence: TGTGCCAGCAGCTTAGATGCGCGGAGCACAGATACGCAGTATTTT. This codes for CASSLDARSTDTQYF.

This clonotype came up many times. The genes are TRBV7-6 and TRBJ2-3; TRBD1 aligns across 9 bases. This CDR3 has 16 residues. Germline assignment: CDR1 SGHVS and CDR2 FNYEAQ. The V and J ends lost 1 base and 3 bases, in that order; junction bases with no gene match: 5. CDR3 sequence reads: CASSLGTGVGTDTQYF. The CDR3 nucleotides are TGTGCCAGCAGCTTAGGGACAGGGGTCGGGACAGATACGCAGTATTTT.

This clonotype was observed at least ten times. The gene calls are TRBV4-3 and TRBJ2-2, with D tentatively TRBD1 (6 bases). Trimming took 4 bases from V and 0 from J, leaving 12 bases between them. This CDR3 has 16 amino acids. From germline, CDR1 is LGHNA and CDR2 YSLEER. CDR3: CASSPMRTANTGELFF. Here the CDR3 DNA reads TGCGCCAGCAGCCCAATGCGGACAGCGAACACCGGGGAGCTGTTTTTT.

The chain has TRBV11-2 and TRBJ1-4, with D possibly TRBD1 on 5 matching bases. The germline V gene has CDR1 SGHAT and CDR2 FQNNGV. This CDR3 is 15 amino acids long. V was cut by 0 bases and J by 8 bases, with 13 bases left in between. CDR3 loop: CASSLDREGREKLFF. CDR3 nucleotide sequence: TGTGCCAGCAGCTTAGACAGGGAGGGAAGGGAAAAACTGTTTTTT. The full variable domain, rest sourced from reference TRBV11-2 and TRBJ1-4, is EAGVAQSPRYKIIEKRQSVAFWCNPISGHATLYWYQQILGQGPKLLIQFQNNGVVDDSQLPKDRFSAERLKGVDSTLKIQPAKLEDSAVYLCASSLDREGREKLFFGSGTQLSVL.

On this clonotype itself: A much larger clone differs by one base, so this may be a read error. V is TRBV6-1 and J is TRBJ2-1, with D possibly TRBD2 on 5 matching bases. Germline V gene data show CDR1 as MNHNS and CDR2 as SASEGT. The CDR3 consists of 14 residues. The CDR3 DNA follows: TGTGCCTGCAGTGAAGGGAGCTCCTACAATGAGCAGTTCTTC. This codes for CACSEGSSYNEQFF.